The 20 T cell receptor beta chains presented below share a single source sample, sequenced in a study of blood T cell repertoires in COVID-19 (dated by TCRdb to about 2020). The library relied on the immunoSEQ multiplex PCR assay. TCRdb obtained this table from immuneACCESS and retained in-frame rearrangements with V and J assigned. These tables miss some clones; where compared with another copy, unresolved V genes account for less than half of the shortfall, and the remainder is unexplained. This sample lists 150,000 to 200,000 clones; 79% were detected once. The ten top clones hold around 8% of the sample. What was sequenced was peripheral blood. These receptors were collected from a woman aged 55-70 years with COVID-19, enrolled during active disease.

The gene calls are TRBV19 and TRBJ2-1; 13 bases map to TRBD2. The CDR3 runs to 19 residues. Losses at the gene ends were 4 bases for V and 0 bases for J; bases not matched to a gene: 9. Germline values: CDR1 LNHDA, CDR2 SQIVND (reference sequence). CDR3 sequence reads: CASSTRLAGGQSSYNEQFF. CDR3 sequence (DNA): TGTGCCAGTAGTACGCGACTAGCGGGGGGCCAGAGCTCCTACAATGAGCAGTTCTTC.

The CDR3 nucleotides are TGTGCCAGTAGTAGACCAGGGGGTGACACCGGGGAGCTGTTTTTT. Translation: CASSRPGGDTGELFF. The rearrangement joins TRBV19 to TRBJ2-2, with TRBD1 matching 7 bases. The junction had 5 bases not matched to a gene; V was cut back by 4 bases and J by 3 bases. The CDR3 is 15 amino acids. Germline assignment: CDR1 LNHDA and CDR2 SQIVND (reference sequence).

This chain uses TRBV24-1 with TRBJ2-1, with a tentative D call TRBD2 (7 bases). The V and J ends lost 3 bases and 5 bases respectively, with 16 bases between them. CDR1 and CDR2 (germline): KGHDR, SFDVKD. The CDR3 has 16 residues. The DNA for the CDR3 is TGTGCCACCAGTGATCCGGTGGGAGGGGGTAACAATGAGCAGTTCTTC. Its translation: CATSDPVGGGNNEQFF.

The genes are TRBV27 and TRBJ2-5, with D maybe TRBD2 (7 bases). The ends were cut back, 2 bases at V and 4 bases at J, with 14 bases in the middle. Per germline, CDR1 MNHEY and CDR2 SMNVEV (reference sequence). The CDR3 loop spans 15 amino acids. The CDR3 region is CASSLGGARGETQYF. The CDR3 coding sequence is TGTGCCAGCAGTTTAGGGGGGGCACGGGGAGAGACCCAGTACTTC.

The gene calls are TRBV29-1 and TRBJ2-3; 7 bases align to TRBD1. The ends lost 4 bases at V and 2 bases at J; junction bases unmatched: 6. Per the germline V gene, CDR1 is SQVTM and CDR2 is ANQGSEA. The CDR3 extends over 14 amino acids. CDR3 in amino acids: CSVGLGQYTDTQYF. CDR3 in DNA: TGCAGCGTTGGGTTGGGACAGTACACAGATACGCAGTATTTT.

This sequence joins TRBV7-3 and TRBJ2-5; D is ambiguous. CDR1 and CDR2 from the germline V gene are SGHTA and FQGTGA. V was clipped by 0 bases and J by 1 base, with 6 bases between them. The CDR3 covers 14 residues. CDR3 sequence: CASSLTNSQETQYF. CDR3 DNA sequence: TGTGCCAGCAGCTTAACGAACAGCCAAGAGACCCAGTACTTC.

V gene TRBV6-6 combines with J gene TRBJ2-3; a possible D gene is TRBD2 (6 bases). The CDR3 contains 15 residues. Per the germline V gene, CDR1 is MNHNY and CDR2 is SVGAGI (reference sequence). Trimming cost V 7 bases and J 2 bases, with 16 bases left between them. The CDR3 spells CASKKMAGSTDTQYF. The CDR3 DNA sequence: TGTGCCAGCAAAAAGATGGCGGGATCCACAGATACGCAGTATTTT.

In its sample, this clone was seen a few times. This chain connects TRBV2 to TRBJ2-2, with 8 bases that match TRBD2. CDR3 size: 13 residues. Trimming removed 7 bases from V and 6 bases from J; junction bases left unmatched: 4. Germline V lookup: CDR1 SNHLY, CDR2 FYNNEI. The CDR3 region is CASKRERSGELFF. CDR3 DNA: TGTGCCAGCAAGCGGGAGAGGTCCGGGGAGCTGTTTTTT.

V gene TRBV27 combines with J gene TRBJ1-3, with a possible D match to TRBD1 (6 bases). The germline V gene has CDR1 MNHEY and CDR2 SMNVEV (reference sequence). This CDR3 comprises 13 residues. Trimming stripped 3 bases from V and 4 bases from J, with 7 bases between. CDR3 sequence reads: CASSFTGGNTIYF. In DNA form, the CDR3 reads TGTGCCAGCAGTTTCACAGGGGGAAACACCATATATTTT.

This clone was picked up many times. The J gene is TRBJ1-1, the V gene TRBV6-5, with D maybe TRBD1 (5 bases). With 4 bases removed from V and 1 base from J, the gap between germline ends came to 13 bases. The germline gives CDR1 MNHEY, CDR2 SVGAGI. The CDR3 runs 15 residues. The CDR3 sequence: CASSSRQLGNTEAFF. CDR3 nucleotide sequence: TGTGCCAGCAGTTCTAGACAGCTAGGGAACACTGAAGCTTTCTTT.

The chain employs TRBV11-2 and TRBJ2-1, with TRBD2 identical over 8 bases. The junction had 4 bases not matched to a gene; V was cut back by 1 base and J by 5 bases. The CDR3 runs 15 residues. Germline CDR1 and CDR2: SGHAT and FQNNGV. CDR3 sequence: CASSLAAGEHNEQFF. The CDR3 bases are TGTGCCAGCAGCTTAGCAGCGGGAGAGCACAATGAGCAGTTCTTC.

The genes are TRBV21-1 and TRBJ2-7; the table's D call TRBD1 went unverified against the DNA. TRBV21-1 is a pseudogene. This CDR3 is built from 13 residues. This CDR3 reads CASSKTGVNEQYF. Written as DNA, the CDR3 is TGTGCCAGCAGCAAAACAGGGGTCAACGAGCAGTACTTC.

This chain links TRBV6-5 with TRBJ1-5; TRBD1 aligns across 7 bases. The CDR3 is made up of 14 amino acids. The germline V gene has CDR1 MNHEY and CDR2 SVGAGI. The trim removed 7 bases at V and 4 bases at J, leaving 7 bases unmatched. The CDR3 here is CASIRGTANQPQHF. DNA of the CDR3: TGTGCCAGCATCAGAGGGACAGCTAATCAGCCCCAGCATTTT.

J is TRBJ2-2 and V is TRBV5-1, with D tentatively TRBD1 (5 bases). V was pared by 0 bases and J by 1 base, with 7 bases between. This CDR3 region has 15 residues. CDR1 is SGHRS, CDR2 YFSETQ, per germline. The CDR3 loop reads CASSLDRLNTGELFF. The CDR3, as DNA: TGCGCCAGCAGCTTGGACAGGCTGAACACCGGGGAGCTGTTTTTT.

The genes are TRBV15 and TRBJ2-1, with unresolved D. CDR1 LNHNV and CDR2 YYDKDF come from the germline V gene (reference sequence). V was clipped by 1 base and J by 2 bases, with 9 bases between them. This CDR3 spans 15 amino acids. CDR3 residues: CATSRAFLAYNEQFF. The CDR3 coding sequence is TGTGCCACCAGCAGAGCTTTTTTAGCCTACAATGAGCAGTTCTTC. The full variable domain, completed using reference TRBV15 and TRBJ2-1, is DAMVIQNPRYQVTQFGKPVTLSCSQTLNHNVMYWYQQKSSQAPKLLFHYYDKDFNNEADTPDNFQSRRPNTSFCFLDIRSPGLGDTAMYLCATSRAFLAYNEQFFGPGTRLTVL.

This clone was seen only once. This chain joins TRBV10-2 and TRBJ1-2, with no clear D. V was clipped by 3 bases and J by 2 bases, with 10 bases between them. The germline V gene encodes CDR1 WSHSY and CDR2 SAAADI. This CDR3 is built from 14 residues. DNA for the CDR3: TGCGCCAGCAGTGAAGGCAGCGGAAACTATGGCTACACCTTC. Translating gives CASSEGSGNYGYTF.

The sample holds a few counts of this clone. V is TRBV3-1 (or the pseudogene TRBV3-2) and J is TRBJ2-7, with 7 bases matching TRBD1. Germline CDR1 reads LGHDT; CDR2 reads YNNKEL (reference sequence). This CDR3 spans 14 amino acids. The J segment lost 1 base and the V segment lost 1 base, leaving 1 base of the junction unmatched. DNA for the CDR3: TGTGCCAGCAGCCAAGGGACAGGATCCTACGAGCAGTACTTC. This gives the protein CASSQGTGSYEQYF.

This chain joins TRBV6-5 and TRBJ2-2, with a weak D call TRBD1 (5 bases). Germline CDR1 reads MNHEY; CDR2 reads SVGAGI. Trimming stripped 4 bases from V and 1 base from J, with 7 bases between. The CDR3 runs 14 residues. CDR3 in DNA: TGTGCCAGCAGTTCAGGGTGGAACACCGGGGAGCTGTTTTTT. Its translation is CASSSGWNTGELFF.

J is TRBJ1-1 and V is TRBV18; 8 bases align to TRBD1. This CDR3 is built from 16 residues. Germline values: CDR1 KGHSH, CDR2 LQKENI. V trimming: 3 bases; J trimming: 1 base; junction bases outside the gene matches: 7. The CDR3 is CASSPRGTGRNTEAFF. CDR3 bases: TGTGCCAGCTCACCCCGAGGGACAGGTAGGAACACTGAAGCTTTCTTT.

The V and J genes are TRBV6-5 and TRBJ2-7, with D possibly TRBD1 on 5 matching bases. Deletions cut 4 bases from V and 0 bases from J, with 13 bases between. The CDR3 has 15 amino acids. Per the germline V gene, CDR1 is MNHEY and CDR2 is SVGAGI. CDR3 nucleotides: TGTGCCAGCAGTTCGCGTCAGGGTCCCTCCTACGAGCAGTACTTC. Its translation is CASSSRQGPSYEQYF.